The present TCR beta chain was sequenced within a study of blood T cell repertoires in COVID-19. This CDR3 is 14 amino acids long. The germline V gene has CDR1 SGDLS and CDR2 YYNGEE. V dropped 2 bases and J dropped 4 bases, with 12 bases sitting between them. As originally analysed: Reference gene primer amplification yielded estimated nucleated cell counts. This table comes from immunoSEQ multiplex PCR, and its TCRdb copy is limited to in-frame clones, with some not included. V, J and clone size are taken as reported in that table, and D and trimming were inferred from the DNA itself. Of some 120,000 clones listed, about 89% are singletons.

The material sequenced was peripheral blood. The receptor was derived from an older woman with acute or convalescent COVID-19. The rearrangement joins TRBV9 to TRBJ1-1, with D hard to call. The CDR3: CASSVGGSGTEAFF. DNA for the CDR3: TGTGCCAGCAGCGTTGGCGGGTCGGGCACTGAAGCTTTCTTT.